The clone carrying this T cell receptor beta chain was seen only a few times. Its antigen is unidentified. During its preparation, the TCRbeta library received unique molecular identifiers. In TCRdb, the PCR reads were re-called with MiXCR into one record per CDR3 protein. The table records 440,000 or so distinct CDR3 sequences, roughly 44% of them present only once. This specimen belongs to a study of T-cell reconstitution after alpha-beta-depleted transplantation in children. Overall study results and limits: Alpha-beta T cells present about two months after transplant were reported to originate from several hundred expanded graft clones. For some patients, TCRbeta diversity was high at day 60 because of recipient T cells and thymic progenitors that survived. A year had passed since transplant, and T-cell counts and diversity by then came mostly from newly produced T cells.

Germline V gene sequence: CDR1 SGHAT, CDR2 FQNNGV. The CDR3 extends over 14 amino acids. V was cut by 4 bases and J by 0 bases, with 9 bases left in between. The chain couples TRBV11-2 to TRBJ1-2; the D is unclear. The receptor was derived from a girl between 2 and 10 years old with aplastic anemia, due to receive a stem cell transplant. The material was PBMCs, obtained before TCRalphabeta/CD19-depleted stem cell transplant. The CDR3 sequence: CASSSYAANYGYTF. The DNA of the CDR3 is TGTGCCAGCAGCTCCTATGCTGCTAACTATGGCTACACCTTC.